This entry describes one T cell receptor (beta chain). Antigen: not known. The sample is drawn from a study of cytomegalovirus exposure and HLA in healthy donors. Study-wide background: Drawn from HLA-typed donors, about 85 million unique TCRs were held in an early data release. The study's findings and limits: Looking again later, the authors saw that most CMV-associated TCR beta chains seemed HLA-restricted. A later analysis by the authors found several of the most significant clusters apparently linked to common viral pathogens. According to the study, around 160 TCR beta chains were cytomegalovirus-associated.

The V end lost 4 bases, the J end lost 3 bases, and 9 bases lay between the germline ends. The CDR3 length is 13 residues. Germline V lookup: CDR1 LNHNV, CDR2 YYDKDF (reference sequence). PCR employed 60 Vbeta and 13 Jbeta primers. This table comes from immunoSEQ multiplex PCR, and its TCRdb copy is limited to in-frame clones, with some not included. The table records about 110,000 clones, roughly two thirds of them present only once. The sequenced sample was PBMCs. The receptor was derived from a woman between 25 and 40 years old in good health and CMV-seronegative. The V and J genes are TRBV15 and TRBJ1-2; a weak D match, TRBD1 (6 bases). CDR3 residues: CATSNRVDYGYTF. Written as DNA, the CDR3 is TGTGCCACCAGCAACAGGGTTGACTATGGCTACACCTTC.